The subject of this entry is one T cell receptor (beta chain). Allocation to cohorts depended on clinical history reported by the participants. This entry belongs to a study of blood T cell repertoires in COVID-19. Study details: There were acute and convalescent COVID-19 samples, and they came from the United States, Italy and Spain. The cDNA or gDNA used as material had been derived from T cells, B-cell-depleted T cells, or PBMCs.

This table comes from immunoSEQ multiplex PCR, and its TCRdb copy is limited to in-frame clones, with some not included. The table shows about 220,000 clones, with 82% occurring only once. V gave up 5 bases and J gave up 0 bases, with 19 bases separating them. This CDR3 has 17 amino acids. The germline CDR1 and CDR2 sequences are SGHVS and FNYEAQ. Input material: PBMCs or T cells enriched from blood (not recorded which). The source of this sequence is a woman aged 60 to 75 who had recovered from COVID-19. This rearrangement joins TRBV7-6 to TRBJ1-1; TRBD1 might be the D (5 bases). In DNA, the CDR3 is TGTGCCAGCAGCACCCGACTTTGGGGGGTCATGAACACTGAAGCTTTCTTT. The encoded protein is CASSTRLWGVMNTEAFF. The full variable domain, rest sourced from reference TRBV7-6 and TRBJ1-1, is GAGVSQSPRYKVTKRGQDVALRCDPISGHVSLYWYRQALGQGPEFLTYFNYEAQQDKSGLPNDRFSAERPEGSISTLTIQRTEQRDSAMYRCASSTRLWGVMNTEAFFGQGTRLTVV.